Following are 15 T cell receptor beta chains from one sample sequenced in a study of cytomegalovirus exposure and HLA in healthy donors. The PCR contained 60 Vbeta and 13 Jbeta primers. TCRdb's table, derived via immunoSEQ multiplex PCR, lists solely in-frame clones and lacks some. The sample has 100,000 to 150,000 clones; about four fifths are singletons. Sequenced material: PBMCs. Source of these receptors: a man aged 35-49 years in good health and CMV-seronegative.

This chain links TRBV18 with TRBJ2-2; 8 bases line up with TRBD2. The CDR3 has 19 residues. V lost 3 bases, J lost 5 bases, and 17 bases stayed unmatched. Germline V lookup: CDR1 KGHSH, CDR2 LQKENI. The CDR3 spells CASSPAPRIAGSQTGELFF. CDR3 coding DNA: TGTGCCAGCTCACCTGCCCCCAGGATAGCGGGGTCACAGACCGGGGAGCTGTTTTTT.

This rearrangement joins TRBV5-1 to TRBJ2-3; TRBD1 matches 8 bases. This CDR3 region has 16 residues. V dropped 0 bases and J dropped 4; count of bases not matched to a gene: 7. CDR1 and CDR2 (germline): SGHRS, YFSETQ. DNA for the CDR3: TGCGCCAGCAGCTTGGCAGGACAGGGACTCTCAGATACGCAGTATTTT. Encoded protein: CASSLAGQGLSDTQYF.

This sequence joins TRBV7-2 and TRBJ1-2; 7 bases align to TRBD1. In germline, CDR1 is SGHTA, CDR2 FQGNSA. This CDR3 is built from 15 residues. V shed 5 bases and J 3 bases; nucleotides not matched to a gene: 9. CDR3 coding DNA: TGTGCCAGCAGCCCCAGGACAGGCTTTCACTATGGCTACACCTTC. This codes for CASSPRTGFHYGYTF. The entire variable domain, with the rest obtained from reference TRBV7-2 and TRBJ1-2, is as follows: GAGVSQSPSNKVTEKGKDVELRCDPISGHTALYWYRQSLGQGLEFLIYFQGNSAPDKSGLPSDRFSAERTGGSVSTLTIQRTQQEDSAVYLCASSPRTGFHYGYTFGSGTRLTVV.

The chain carries TRBV7-3 and TRBJ2-2; possible D gene TRBD1, 5 bases. In germline, CDR1 is SGHTA, CDR2 FQGTGA. The CDR3 totals 14 residues. With 1 base removed from V and 9 bases from J, the gap between germline ends came to 12 bases. As DNA, the CDR3 is TGTGCCAGCAGCTTAAGCCTGTGGGGCCGGGAGCTGTTTTTT. It translates to CASSLSLWGRELFF.

The chain couples TRBV27 to TRBJ1-2; D may be TRBD1 (5 bases). The V gene's germline CDR1 is MNHEY and CDR2 SMNVEV (reference sequence). Trimming pared 3 bases from V and 3 bases from J, leaving 8 bases between. CDR3 length: 13 amino acids. In DNA form, the CDR3 reads TGTGCCAGCAGTTTCCAGGGCGACTATGGCTACACCTTC. This encodes CASSFQGDYGYTF.

This clone was seen a single time. The rearrangement uses TRBV11-3 and TRBJ1-1; the D gene is possibly TRBD1 (5 bases). V lost 3 bases and J lost 2, with 10 bases in between. Germline assignment: CDR1 SGHNT and CDR2 YENEEA. This CDR3 contains 14 residues. The DNA of the CDR3 is TGTGCCAGCAGCTTCGGGGGAGGAAACACTGAAGCTTTCTTT. The encoded protein is CASSFGGGNTEAFF.

This sequence joins TRBV9 and TRBJ1-6, with 9 positions matching TRBD1. Germline V lookup: CDR1 SGDLS, CDR2 YYNGEE. V gave up 4 bases and J gave up 10 bases; unmatched junction bases: 9. This CDR3 is built from 15 residues. The CDR3 DNA reads as TGTGCCAGCAGCACACAGGGGGCGCGGGGATCACCCCTCCACTTT. Its protein product is CASSTQGARGSPLHF. Variable domain in full (rest from reference TRBV9 and TRBJ1-6): DSGVTQTPKHLITATGQRVTLRCSPRSGDLSVYWYQQSLDQGLQFLIQYYNGEERAKGNILERFSAQQFPDLHSELNLSSLELGDSALYFCASSTQGARGSPLHFGNGTRLTVT.

The CDR3 nucleotides are TGTGCCAGCAGTTACTCCGGACAGGCAAAAATCTACGAGCAGTACTTC. It encodes CASSYSGQAKIYEQYF. The chain joins TRBV6-5 to TRBJ2-7; the match to TRBD1 covers 7 bases. V gave up 0 bases and J gave up 3 bases; unmatched junction bases: 8. From germline, CDR1 is MNHEY and CDR2 SVGAGI. The CDR3 is made up of 16 amino acids.

The chain couples TRBV18 to TRBJ1-1; D unresolved. CDR1 and CDR2 (germline): KGHSH, LQKENI. The CDR3 consists of 12 residues. V gave up 2 bases and J gave up 5 bases, with 6 bases separating them. CDR3 in DNA: TGTGCCAGCTCACCAATACGGACTGAAGCTTTCTTT. Its translation: CASSPIRTEAFF.

This clone was seen only a few times. The rearrangement uses TRBV29-1 and TRBJ2-2; no clear D. V lost 2 bases and J 2 bases, leaving 12 bases between the germline ends. The CDR3 totals 15 residues. Germline CDR1 is SQVTM and CDR2 is ANQGSEA. The CDR3 spells CSVETGRRNTGELFF. The DNA for the CDR3 is TGCAGCGTTGAAACGGGTCGACGTAACACCGGGGAGCTGTTTTTT.

The rearrangement links TRBV5-4 to TRBJ2-1; TRBD1 matches 11 bases. After removal of 3 bases from V and 4 bases from J, the junction contained 6 bases not matched to a gene. The length of the CDR3 is 16 residues. Germline V gives CDR1 SGHNT, CDR2 YYREEE (reference sequence). The CDR3 loop reads CASSSPRDRGYNEQFF. Here the CDR3 DNA reads TGTGCCAGCAGCTCACCCCGGGACAGGGGGTACAATGAGCAGTTCTTC. The whole variable domain, filled in from reference TRBV5-4 and TRBJ2-1, reads ETGVTQSPTHLIKTRGQQVTLRCSSQSGHNTVSWYQQALGQGPQFIFQYYREEENGRGNFPPRFSGLQFPNYSSELNVNALELDDSALYLCASSSPRDRGYNEQFFGPGTRLTVL.

The gene calls are TRBV4-1 and TRBJ1-4, with D unresolved. Trimming cost V 1 base and J 3 bases, with 18 bases left between them. Germline V gives CDR1 MGHRA, CDR2 YSYEKL. CDR3 length: 18 residues. CDR3 coding DNA: TGCGCCAGCAGCCAAGGGGCGGGCATTCCGGCCCCTAATGAAAAACTGTTTTTT. Residues: CASSQGAGIPAPNEKLFF.

The chain couples TRBV9 to TRBJ1-4; TRBD1 aligns across 7 bases. Germline CDR1 reads SGDLS; CDR2 reads YYNGEE. The CDR3 consists of 17 residues. The V segment lost 3 bases and the J segment 7 bases; nucleotides outside the gene matches: 15. DNA for the CDR3: TGTGCCAGCAGCGCCCAGGGGAGGAGGGGGCGCGGTGAAAAACTGTTTTTT. Translated: CASSAQGRRGRGEKLFF.

The chain carries TRBV5-6 and TRBJ2-7; 10 nucleotides line up with TRBD1. CDR1 SGHDT and CDR2 YYEEEE come from the germline V gene. The CDR3 loop spans 14 amino acids. With 4 bases clipped from V and 6 bases from J, the junction kept 7 bases outside the gene matches. The CDR3 DNA is TGTGCCAGCAGCCCCTTAGGGACAGGGGTCGAGCAGTACTTC. It codes for CASSPLGTGVEQYF.

This chain links TRBV9 with TRBJ2-5; D might be TRBD2 (6 bases). In germline, CDR1 is SGDLS, CDR2 YYNGEE. This CDR3 region has 14 residues. Trimming stripped 0 bases from V and 4 bases from J, with 10 bases between. The CDR3 coding sequence is TGTGCCAGCAGCGTAGTTGGAGCGGGAGAGACCCAGTACTTC. Its translation is CASSVVGAGETQYF.